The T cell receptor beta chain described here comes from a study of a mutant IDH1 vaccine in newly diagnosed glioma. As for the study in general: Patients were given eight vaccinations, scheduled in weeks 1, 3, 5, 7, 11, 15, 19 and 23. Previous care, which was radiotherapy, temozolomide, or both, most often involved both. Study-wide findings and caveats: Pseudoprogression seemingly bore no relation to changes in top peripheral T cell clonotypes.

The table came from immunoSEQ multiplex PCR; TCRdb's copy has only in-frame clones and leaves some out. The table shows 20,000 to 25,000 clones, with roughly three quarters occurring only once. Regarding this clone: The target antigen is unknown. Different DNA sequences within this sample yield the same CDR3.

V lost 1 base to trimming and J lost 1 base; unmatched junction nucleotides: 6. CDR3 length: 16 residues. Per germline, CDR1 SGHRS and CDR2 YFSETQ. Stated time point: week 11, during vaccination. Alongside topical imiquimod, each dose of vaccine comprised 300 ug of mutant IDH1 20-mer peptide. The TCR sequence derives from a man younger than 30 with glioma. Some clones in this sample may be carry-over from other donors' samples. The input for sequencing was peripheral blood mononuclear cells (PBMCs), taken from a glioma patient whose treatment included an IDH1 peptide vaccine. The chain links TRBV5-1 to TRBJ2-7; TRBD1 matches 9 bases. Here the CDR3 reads CASSLSPGQGSYEQYF. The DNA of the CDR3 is TGCGCCAGCAGCTTGTCGCCGGGACAGGGTTCCTACGAGCAGTACTTC.